This TCR beta chain was captured in a study of blood T cell repertoires in COVID-19. Across about two dozen US areas, participants ranged in age from roughly 18 to 95 years. This clone came up once. The CDR3 has 15 amino acids. Per germline, CDR1 SNHLY and CDR2 FYNNEI. V lost 5 bases, J lost 1 base, and 5 bases stayed unmatched. The method was immunoSEQ multiplex PCR; TCRdb's version includes in-frame clones alone and lacks a portion of them. Seen here are fewer than 400,000 clones, roughly nine tenths observed once, and the top ten hold 1.7%. This clonotype was obtained from a woman in her 30s who had recovered from COVID-19. J is TRBJ1-5 and V is TRBV2; 7 nucleotides agree with TRBD1. Material: PBMCs or T cells enriched from blood (not recorded which). The DNA for the CDR3 is TGTGCCAGCAGTAGACAGGGTGGGAGCAATCAGCCCCAGCATTTT. Amino acid sequence: CASSRQGGSNQPQHF.